This TCR beta chain was identified in a study of blood T cells in healthy people across ages. General observations from the study: CMV infection status of these donors was not known.

A word on this clonotype: Its antigen is currently unknown.

Alongside a J-beta primer mix, a sample-barcoded 5' primer served in a second PCR lasting roughly 6 to 11 cycles. TCRdb re-called the 5' RACE reads with MiXCR, one entry per CDR3 protein. This table has some 1,500,000 distinct CDR3 sequences, roughly 43% appearing once. Donor samples were obtained from healthy Caucasian individuals from Russia, aged about 6 to 90. Every participating donor contributed about 10 milliliters of peripheral blood through a draw. The CDR3 is made up of 16 amino acids. Trimming removed 2 bases from V and 7 bases from J; junction bases left unmatched: 4. Germline CDR1 and CDR2: MGHRA and YSYEKL.

Sequenced material: blood. The chain uses TRBV4-1 and TRBJ1-6, with 11 bases matching TRBD1. This TCR was recovered from a woman between 18 and 29 years old in good health. The CDR3 DNA follows: TGCGCCAGCAGCCAACCCGGGACAGGGGGAAATTCACCCCTCCACTTT. Translated, it gives CASSQPGTGGNSPLHF.